This TCR beta chain stems from a study of cytomegalovirus exposure and HLA in healthy donors. Data came from immunoSEQ multiplex PCR; TCRdb stores just in-frame clones and leaves some out. The sample holds about 200,000 clones; around 80% are singletons and the top ten take around an eighth. Study results and caveats: The authors enumerated around 150 TCR beta chains as linked to cytomegalovirus. Accounts indicate the classifier identified cytomegalovirus status with strong specificity and sensitivity. Rare sequences made up most TCRs, while some public TCRs were found in many donors.

A remark on this clone: Its specificity is unknown.

The sample consisted of PBMCs. This TCR came from a woman aged 30 to 39 in good health and CMV-seropositive.

DNA for the CDR3: TGTGCCAGCCGACAGGGGGCCAATCAGCCCCAGCATTTT. Translating gives CASRQGANQPQHF. V gene TRBV6-6 combines with J gene TRBJ1-5; 10 bases are shared with TRBD1. The CDR3 has 13 amino acids. The V and J ends lost 8 bases and 3 bases, in that order; junction bases with no gene match: 1. Germline CDR1 and CDR2: MNHNY and SVGAGI (reference sequence).